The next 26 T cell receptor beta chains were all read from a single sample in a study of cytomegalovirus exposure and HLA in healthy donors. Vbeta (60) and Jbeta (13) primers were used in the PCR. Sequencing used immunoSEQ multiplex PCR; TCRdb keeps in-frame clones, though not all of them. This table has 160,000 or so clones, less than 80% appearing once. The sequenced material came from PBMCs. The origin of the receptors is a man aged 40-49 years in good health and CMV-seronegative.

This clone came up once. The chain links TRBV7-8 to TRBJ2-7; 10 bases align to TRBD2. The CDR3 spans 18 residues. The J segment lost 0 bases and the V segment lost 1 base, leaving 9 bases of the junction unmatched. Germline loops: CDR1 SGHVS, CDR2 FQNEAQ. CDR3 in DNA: TGTGCCAGCAGCTTAGAGTCAGGGACTAGCGCTAGCTCCTACGAGCAGTACTTC. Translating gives CASSLESGTSASSYEQYF.

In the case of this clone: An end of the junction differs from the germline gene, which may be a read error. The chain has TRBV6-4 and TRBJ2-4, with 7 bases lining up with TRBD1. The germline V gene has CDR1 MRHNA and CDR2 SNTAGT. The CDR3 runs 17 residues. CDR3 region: CASRASSTGRIENSQYF. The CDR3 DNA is TGTGCCAGCAGGGCATCCTCGACAGGGCGGATCGAAAACAGTCAGTACTTC.

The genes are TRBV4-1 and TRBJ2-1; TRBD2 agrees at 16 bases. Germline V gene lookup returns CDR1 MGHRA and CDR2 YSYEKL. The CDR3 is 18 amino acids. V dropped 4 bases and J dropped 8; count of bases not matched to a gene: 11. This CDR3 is CASSPRDRGLAGGDEQFF. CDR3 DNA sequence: TGCGCCAGCAGCCCCCGGGACAGGGGACTAGCGGGAGGGGATGAGCAGTTCTTC.

The CDR3 sequence: CASTLEAGNTIYF. The DNA for the CDR3 is TGTGCCAGCACCTTGGAGGCTGGAAACACCATATATTTT. The gene calls are TRBV6-6 and TRBJ1-3; unclear D gene. V lost 7 bases, J lost 2 bases, and 9 bases lay in between. Per germline, CDR1 MNHNY and CDR2 SVGAGI (reference sequence). The CDR3 runs to 13 residues.

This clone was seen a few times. This CDR3 reads CASSSRTGEETQYF. The CDR3 bases are TGCGCCAGCAGCTCTAGGACAGGGGAGGAGACCCAGTACTTC. The rearrangement uses TRBV5-1 and TRBJ2-5; 9 bases map to TRBD1. V was clipped by 3 bases and J by 5 bases; unmatched bases: 5. Germline assignment: CDR1 SGHRS and CDR2 YFSETQ. There are 14 residues in the CDR3.

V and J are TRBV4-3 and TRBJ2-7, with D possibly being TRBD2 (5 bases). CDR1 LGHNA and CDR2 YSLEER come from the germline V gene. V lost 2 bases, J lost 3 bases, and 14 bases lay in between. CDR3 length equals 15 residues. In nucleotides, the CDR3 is TGCGCCAGCAGCCAACGTACCGAGGGCCGCTACGAGCAGTACTTC. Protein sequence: CASSQRTEGRYEQYF.

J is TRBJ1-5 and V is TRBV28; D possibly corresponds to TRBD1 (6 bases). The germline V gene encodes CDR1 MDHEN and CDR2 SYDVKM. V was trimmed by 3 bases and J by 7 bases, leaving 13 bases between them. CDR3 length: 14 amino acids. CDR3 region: CASSFGQMRQPQHF. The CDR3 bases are TGTGCCAGCAGTTTCGGACAGATGCGGCAGCCCCAGCATTTT. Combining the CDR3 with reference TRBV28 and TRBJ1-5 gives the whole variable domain DVKVTQSSRYLVKRTGEKVFLECVQDMDHENMFWYRQDPGLGLRLIYFSYDVKMKEKGDIPEGYSVSREKKERFSLILESASTNQTSMYLCASSFGQMRQPQHFGDGTRLSIL.

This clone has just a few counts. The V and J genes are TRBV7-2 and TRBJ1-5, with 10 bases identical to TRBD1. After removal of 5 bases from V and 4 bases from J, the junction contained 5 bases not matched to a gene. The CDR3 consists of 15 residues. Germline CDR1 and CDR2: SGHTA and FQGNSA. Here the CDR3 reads CASSKGQGENQPQHF. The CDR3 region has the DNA TGTGCCAGCAGCAAAGGACAGGGGGAAAATCAGCCCCAGCATTTT.

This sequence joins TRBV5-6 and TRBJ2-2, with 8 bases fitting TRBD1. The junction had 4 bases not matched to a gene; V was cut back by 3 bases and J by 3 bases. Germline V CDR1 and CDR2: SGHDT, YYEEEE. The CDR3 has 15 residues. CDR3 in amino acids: CASSWTGTDTGELFF. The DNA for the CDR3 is TGTGCCAGCAGCTGGACAGGGACTGACACCGGGGAGCTGTTTTTT.

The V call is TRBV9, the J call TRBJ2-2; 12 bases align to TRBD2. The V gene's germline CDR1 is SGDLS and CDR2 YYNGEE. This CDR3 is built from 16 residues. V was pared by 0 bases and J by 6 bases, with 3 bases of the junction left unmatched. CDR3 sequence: CASSVASGRAPGELFF. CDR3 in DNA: TGTGCCAGCAGCGTAGCTAGCGGGAGGGCCCCCGGGGAGCTGTTTTTT.

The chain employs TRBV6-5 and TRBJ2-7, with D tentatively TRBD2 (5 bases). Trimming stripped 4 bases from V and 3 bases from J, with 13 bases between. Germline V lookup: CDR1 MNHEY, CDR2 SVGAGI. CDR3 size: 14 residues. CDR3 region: CASSWRAAHYEQYF. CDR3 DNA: TGTGCCAGCAGTTGGAGAGCGGCCCACTACGAGCAGTACTTC.

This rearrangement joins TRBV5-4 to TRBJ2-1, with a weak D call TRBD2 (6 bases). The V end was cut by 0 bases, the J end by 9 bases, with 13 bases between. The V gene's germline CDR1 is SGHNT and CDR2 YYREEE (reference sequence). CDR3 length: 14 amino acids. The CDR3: CASSLELAESEQFF. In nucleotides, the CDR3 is TGTGCCAGCAGCTTGGAACTAGCAGAAAGTGAGCAGTTCTTC.

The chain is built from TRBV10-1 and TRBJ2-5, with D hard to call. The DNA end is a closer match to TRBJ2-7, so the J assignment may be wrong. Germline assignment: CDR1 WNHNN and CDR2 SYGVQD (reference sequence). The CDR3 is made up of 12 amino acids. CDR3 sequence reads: CASSEFNYEQYF. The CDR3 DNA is TGCGCCAGCAGTGAGTTTAACTACGAGCAGTACTTC.

CDR3 bases: TGTGCCAGCAGCTTAACCCGACAGGGAACCGGGGAGCTGTTTTTT. It codes for CASSLTRQGTGELFF. The chain recombines TRBV11-3 with TRBJ2-2; 7 bases are shared with TRBD1. This CDR3 has 15 amino acids. Germline trimming cut 2 bases from V and 5 bases from J; bases unmatched to any gene: 5. Per the germline V gene, CDR1 is SGHNT and CDR2 is YENEEA.

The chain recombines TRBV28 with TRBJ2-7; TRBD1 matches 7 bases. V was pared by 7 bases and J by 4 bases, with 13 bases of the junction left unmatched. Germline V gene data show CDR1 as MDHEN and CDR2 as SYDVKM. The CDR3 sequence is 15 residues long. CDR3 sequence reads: CASIKGQLTIYEQYF. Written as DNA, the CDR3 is TGTGCCAGCATCAAGGGACAGCTAACGATTTACGAGCAGTACTTC.

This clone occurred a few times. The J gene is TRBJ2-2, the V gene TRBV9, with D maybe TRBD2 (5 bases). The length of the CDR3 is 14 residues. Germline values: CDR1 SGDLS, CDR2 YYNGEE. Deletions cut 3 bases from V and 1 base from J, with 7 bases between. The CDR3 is CASSGGQNTGELFF. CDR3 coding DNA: TGTGCCAGCAGCGGCGGGCAGAACACCGGGGAGCTGTTTTTT. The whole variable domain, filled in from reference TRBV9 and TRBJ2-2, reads DSGVTQTPKHLITATGQRVTLRCSPRSGDLSVYWYQQSLDQGLQFLIQYYNGEERAKGNILERFSAQQFPDLHSELNLSSLELGDSALYFCASSGGQNTGELFFGEGSRLTVL.

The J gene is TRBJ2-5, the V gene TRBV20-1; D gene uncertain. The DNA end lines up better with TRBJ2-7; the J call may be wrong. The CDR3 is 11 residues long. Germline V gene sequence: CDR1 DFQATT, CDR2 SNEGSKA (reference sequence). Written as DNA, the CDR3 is TGCAGTGCTAGTATATCCTACGAGCAGTACTTC. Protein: CSASISYEQYF.

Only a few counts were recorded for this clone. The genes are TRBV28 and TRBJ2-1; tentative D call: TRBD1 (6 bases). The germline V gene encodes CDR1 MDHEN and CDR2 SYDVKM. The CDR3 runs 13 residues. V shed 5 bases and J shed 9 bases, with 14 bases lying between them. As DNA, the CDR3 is TGTGCCAGCAGTGTCAAGCCAGGGGTTGAGCAGTTCTTC. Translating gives CASSVKPGVEQFF.

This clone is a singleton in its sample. CDR3 coding DNA: TGTGCCAGCAGCCGACAAGGGGTGAGGTCACCCCTCCACTTT. Translating it yields CASSRQGVRSPLHF. The chain employs TRBV6-5 and TRBJ1-6, with a weak D call TRBD1 (5 bases). The CDR3 loop spans 14 amino acids. Trimming took 6 bases from V and 10 from J, leaving 16 bases between them. Germline values: CDR1 MNHEY, CDR2 SVGAGI.

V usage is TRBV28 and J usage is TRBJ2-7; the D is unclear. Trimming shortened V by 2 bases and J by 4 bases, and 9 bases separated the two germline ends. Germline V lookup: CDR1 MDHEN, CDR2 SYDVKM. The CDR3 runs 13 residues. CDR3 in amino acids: CASSLRPSYEQYF. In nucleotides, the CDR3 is TGTGCCAGCAGTTTAAGGCCTAGTTACGAGCAGTACTTC.

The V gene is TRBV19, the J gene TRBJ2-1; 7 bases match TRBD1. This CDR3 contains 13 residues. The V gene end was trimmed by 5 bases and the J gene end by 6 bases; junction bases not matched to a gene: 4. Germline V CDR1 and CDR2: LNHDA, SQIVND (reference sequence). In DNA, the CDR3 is TGTGCCAGTAGTTTCGGACAGGTCAATGAGCAGTTCTTC. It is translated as CASSFGQVNEQFF.

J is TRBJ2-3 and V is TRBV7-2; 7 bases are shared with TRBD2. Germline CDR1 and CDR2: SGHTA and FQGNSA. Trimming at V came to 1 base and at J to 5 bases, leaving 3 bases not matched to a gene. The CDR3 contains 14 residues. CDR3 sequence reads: CASSLGLAVDTQYF. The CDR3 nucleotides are TGTGCCAGCAGCTTAGGTCTAGCGGTAGATACGCAGTATTTT.

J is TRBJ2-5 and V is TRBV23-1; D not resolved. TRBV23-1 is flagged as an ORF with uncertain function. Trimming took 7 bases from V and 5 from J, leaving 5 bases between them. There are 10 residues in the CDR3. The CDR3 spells CASTYETQYF. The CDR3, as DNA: TGCGCCAGCACCTACGAGACCCAGTACTTC.

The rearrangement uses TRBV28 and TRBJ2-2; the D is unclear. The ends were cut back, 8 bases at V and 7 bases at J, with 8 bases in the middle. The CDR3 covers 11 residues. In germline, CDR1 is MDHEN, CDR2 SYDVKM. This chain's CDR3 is CASRRLGELFF. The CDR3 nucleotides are TGTGCCAGCCGTAGACTCGGGGAGCTGTTTTTT.

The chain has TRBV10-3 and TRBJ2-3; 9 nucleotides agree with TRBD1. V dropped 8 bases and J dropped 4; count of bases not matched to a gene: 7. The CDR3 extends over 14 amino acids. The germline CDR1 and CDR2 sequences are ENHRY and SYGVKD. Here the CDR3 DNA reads TGTGCCATCGGGGGGACAGGGCGGGCAGATACGCAGTATTTT. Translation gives CAIGGTGRADTQYF.

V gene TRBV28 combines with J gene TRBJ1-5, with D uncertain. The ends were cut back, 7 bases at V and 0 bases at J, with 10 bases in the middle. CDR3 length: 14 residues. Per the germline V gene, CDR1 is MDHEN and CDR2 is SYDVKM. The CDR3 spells CASTGAFSNQPQHF. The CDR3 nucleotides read TGTGCCAGCACTGGAGCCTTTAGCAATCAGCCCCAGCATTTT.